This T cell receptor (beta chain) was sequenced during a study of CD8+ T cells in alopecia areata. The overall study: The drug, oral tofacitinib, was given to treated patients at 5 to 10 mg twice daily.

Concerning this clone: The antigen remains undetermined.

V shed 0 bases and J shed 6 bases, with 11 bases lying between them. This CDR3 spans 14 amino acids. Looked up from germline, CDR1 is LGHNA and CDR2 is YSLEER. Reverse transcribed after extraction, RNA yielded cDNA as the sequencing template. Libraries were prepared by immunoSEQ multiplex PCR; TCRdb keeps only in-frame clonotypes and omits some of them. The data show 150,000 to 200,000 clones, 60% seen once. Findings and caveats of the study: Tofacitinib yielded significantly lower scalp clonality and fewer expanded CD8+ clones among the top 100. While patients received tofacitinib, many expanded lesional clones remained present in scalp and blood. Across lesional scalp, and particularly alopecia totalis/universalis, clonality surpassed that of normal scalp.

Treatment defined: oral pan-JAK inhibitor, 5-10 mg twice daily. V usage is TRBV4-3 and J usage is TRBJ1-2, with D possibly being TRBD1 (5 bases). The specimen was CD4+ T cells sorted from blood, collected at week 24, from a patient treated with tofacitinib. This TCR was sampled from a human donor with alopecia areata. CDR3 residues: CASSQDRGVDGYTF. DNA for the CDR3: TGCGCCAGCAGCCAAGATCGAGGGGTGGATGGCTACACCTTC.